These 24 T cell receptor beta chains were all obtained from the same sample, sequenced in a study of T cell responses to AZD1222 COVID-19 vaccine. The data were produced by immunoSEQ multiplex PCR, yet TCRdb's version contains in-frame clones alone and is incomplete. The sample shows approximately 74,000 clones, roughly 88% of them seen only once. The sample consisted of peripheral blood, taken on day 0 of AZD1222 vaccination. The source is an adult in good health.

V and J are TRBV7-9 and TRBJ1-4, with 11 bases matching TRBD1. The V segment lost 5 bases and the J segment 8 bases; nucleotides outside the gene matches: 7. CDR1 and CDR2 (germline): SEHNR, FQNEAQ (reference sequence). The CDR3 consists of 15 residues. CDR3 sequence: CASSDGQGAREKLFF. DNA for the CDR3: TGTGCCAGCAGCGACGGACAGGGGGCTCGGGAAAAACTGTTTTTT.

J is TRBJ2-6 and V is TRBV7-6, with 9 bases that match TRBD1. There are 18 residues in the CDR3. V dropped 3 bases and J dropped 0; count of bases not matched to a gene: 6. From germline, CDR1 is SGHVS and CDR2 FNYEAQ. The CDR3 region is CASSLSGTGFSGANVLTF. CDR3 nucleotides: TGTGCCAGCAGCTTGTCCGGGACAGGGTTCTCTGGGGCCAACGTCCTGACTTTC.

V is TRBV9 and J is TRBJ1-2; unclear D gene. Per germline, CDR1 SGDLS and CDR2 YYNGEE. Trimming left V 3 bases short and J 6 bases short, with 18 bases between. The length of the CDR3 is 15 residues. CDR3 amino acids: CASSAREEKVDGYTF. CDR3 coding DNA: TGTGCCAGCAGCGCTAGGGAGGAAAAGGTAGATGGCTACACCTTC.

The chain recombines TRBV6-5 with TRBJ2-7; D is perhaps TRBD1 (5 bases). V lost 6 bases and J lost 3, with 15 bases in between. Germline CDR1 and CDR2: MNHEY and SVGAGI. There are 14 residues in the CDR3. The CDR3 coding sequence is TGTGCCAGCAGCCAAGAGGCGGACATCTACGAGCAGTACTTC. Amino acids: CASSQEADIYEQYF.

The J gene is TRBJ2-6, the V gene TRBV4-3; the D call may be TRBD1 or TRBD2 (5 bases each). Germline V gives CDR1 LGHNA, CDR2 YSLEER. V lost 0 bases, J lost 2 bases, and 11 bases lay in between. The CDR3 runs to 17 residues. CDR3 sequence: CASSQETEGTGANVLTF. For the CDR3, the DNA is TGCGCCAGCAGCCAAGAAACAGAGGGGACTGGGGCCAACGTCCTGACTTTC.

This clone was recorded only once. The V call is TRBV7-6, the J call TRBJ2-2; weak D call: TRBD1 (6 bases). CDR3 size: 14 residues. CDR1 is SGHVS and CDR2 is FNYEAQ in the germline V gene. Between the trimmed V and J ends, which lost 4 bases and 7 bases, there was a span of 13 bases. CDR3 sequence (DNA): TGTGCCAGCAGCTGGACCGCAGGGGACGGGGAGCTGTTTTTT. This gives the protein CASSWTAGDGELFF.

This clone appeared once. This sequence joins TRBV12-3 or TRBV12-4 and TRBJ2-3, with a weak D call TRBD1 (5 bases). This CDR3 has 12 amino acids. V was trimmed by 6 bases and J by 8 bases, leaving 12 bases between them. The CDR3, as DNA: TGTGCCAGCAGGTTCTGGGGCGGTACGCAGTATTTT. Translating it yields CASRFWGGTQYF.

This clone occurred once. V and J are TRBV19 and TRBJ2-3, with TRBD1 matching 12 bases. The CDR3 totals 17 residues. Germline CDR1 reads LNHDA; CDR2 reads SQIVND (reference sequence). Trimming at V came to 0 bases and at J to 3 bases, leaving 4 bases not matched to a gene. CDR3 in amino acids: CASSIEAGQGATDTQYF. CDR3 nucleotides: TGTGCCAGTAGTATAGAAGCGGGACAGGGGGCAACAGATACGCAGTATTTT.

The chain recombines TRBV11-2 with TRBJ2-5; D remains ambiguous. The V end lost 5 bases, the J end lost 1 base, and 5 bases lay between the germline ends. This CDR3 has 12 amino acids. CDR1 is SGHAT and CDR2 is FQNNGV in the germline V gene. The CDR3 DNA sequence: TGTGCCAGCAGCCTAACCCAAGAGACCCAGTACTTC. Translation: CASSLTQETQYF.

The chain is built from TRBV29-1 and TRBJ1-5, with no clear D. CDR3 length: 13 residues. The germline V and J ends were trimmed by 5 bases and 0 bases, with 8 bases remaining between them. Germline CDR1 SQVTM, CDR2 ANQGSEA. CDR3 sequence: CSVSLDSNQPQHF. For the CDR3, the DNA is TGCAGCGTTTCGCTCGATAGCAATCAGCCCCAGCATTTT.

The chain links TRBV19 to TRBJ1-5; 9 bases fit TRBD1. V lost 7 bases to trimming and J lost 8 bases; unmatched junction nucleotides: 9. From germline, CDR1 is LNHDA and CDR2 SQIVND (reference sequence). This CDR3 spans 14 amino acids. CDR3 DNA: TGTGCCAGTACCCCGACAGGGGGGGCAAAGCCCCAGCATTTT. It encodes CASTPTGGAKPQHF.

The rearrangement joins TRBV19 to TRBJ2-1, with D uncertain. Trimming left V 3 bases short and J 5 bases short, with 17 bases between. The CDR3 extends over 16 amino acids. Germline V gene data show CDR1 as LNHDA and CDR2 as SQIVND (reference sequence). The chain's CDR3 is CASSILGSKINNEQFF. The CDR3, as DNA: TGTGCCAGTAGTATCCTGGGGTCAAAAATCAACAATGAGCAGTTCTTC.

The count of this clone is one. The V and J genes are TRBV3-1 (or the pseudogene TRBV3-2) and TRBJ2-3, with 12 bases that match TRBD2. CDR3 size: 16 residues. V was pared by 1 base and J by 4 bases, with 3 bases of the junction left unmatched. Germline V gene sequence: CDR1 LGHDT, CDR2 YNNKEL (reference sequence). In DNA, the CDR3 is TGTGCCAGCAGCCAAGCGACTAGCGGGAGCCCAGATACGCAGTATTTT. Protein product: CASSQATSGSPDTQYF.

The chain carries TRBV28 and TRBJ2-1; 7 nucleotides agree with TRBD2. The CDR3 is 14 residues long. The germline V gene encodes CDR1 MDHEN and CDR2 SYDVKM. J lost 5 bases, V lost 6 bases, and 7 bases had no gene match. In DNA form, the CDR3 reads TGTGCCAGCAGACGGGACTACCTCAACAATGAGCAGTTCTTC. Its protein is CASRRDYLNNEQFF.

The chain uses TRBV3-1 (or the pseudogene TRBV3-2) and TRBJ2-7; D might be TRBD1 or TRBD2, each matching 5 bases. Germline V CDR1 and CDR2: LGHDT, YNNKEL (reference sequence). Trimming shortened V by 4 bases and J by 5 bases, and 12 bases separated the two germline ends. There are 13 residues in the CDR3. CDR3 sequence reads: CASSRDRWDEQYF. The CDR3 nucleotides read TGTGCCAGCAGCCGGGACCGATGGGACGAGCAGTACTTC.

The genes are TRBV30 and TRBJ1-5; D unresolved. Germline V CDR1 and CDR2: GTSNPN, SVGIG (reference sequence). Trimming cost V 2 bases and J 5 bases, with 16 bases left between them. The CDR3 is made up of 15 amino acids. The CDR3 coding sequence is TGTGCCTGGAGTAGAAGGCCGGGCGGTTATCAGCCCCAGCATTTT. As protein: CAWSRRPGGYQPQHF.

The rearrangement links TRBV14 to TRBJ2-7, with a tentative D call TRBD2 (6 bases). The ends were cut back, 1 base at V and 9 bases at J, with 16 bases in the middle. In germline, CDR1 is SGHDN, CDR2 FVKESK. The CDR3 covers 14 residues. CDR3 protein: CASSQGGVRGVQYF. In DNA, the CDR3 is TGTGCCAGCAGCCAAGGGGGGGTCCGCGGTGTGCAGTACTTC. Combining the CDR3 with reference TRBV14 and TRBJ2-7 gives the whole variable domain EAGVTQFPSHSVIEKGQTVTLRCDPISGHDNLYWYRRVMGKEIKFLLHFVKESKQDESGMPNNRFLAERTGGTYSTLKVQPAELEDSGVYFCASSQGGVRGVQYFGPGTRLTVT.

The chain combines TRBV7-9 with TRBJ1-2; tentatively, D is TRBD1 (5 bases). V dropped 1 base and J dropped 10 bases, with 19 bases sitting between them. The CDR3 is 15 amino acids. Germline loops: CDR1 SEHNR, CDR2 FQNEAQ (reference sequence). The CDR3 DNA reads as TGTGCCAGCAGCTTAGAGCTGTCAGGGATGCAAGACTACACCTTC. Residues: CASSLELSGMQDYTF.

The chain links TRBV27 to TRBJ1-4; D gene uncertain. The CDR3 has 13 residues. Germline-derived CDR1 and CDR2 are MNHEY and SMNVEV (reference sequence). Trimming took 6 bases from V and 8 from J, leaving 13 bases between them. In DNA form, the CDR3 reads TGTGCCAGCAGCTCTAACCAGGTAGAAAAACTGTTTTTT. Protein: CASSSNQVEKLFF.

The V gene is TRBV4-1, the J gene TRBJ1-3, with D perhaps TRBD1 (5 bases). Deletions cut 4 bases from V and 4 bases from J, with 17 bases between. CDR3 length: 16 amino acids. CDR1 is MGHRA and CDR2 is YSYEKL in the germline V gene. Written as DNA, the CDR3 is TGCGCCAGCAGCCCTCGTGGAGGGGCGATGGGAAACACCATATATTTT. Amino acids: CASSPRGGAMGNTIYF.

The V call is TRBV20-1, the J call TRBJ2-5; a possible D gene is TRBD1 (5 bases). The CDR3 extends over 8 amino acids. Germline V gene lookup returns CDR1 DFQATT and CDR2 SNEGSKA (reference sequence). V gave up 7 bases and J gave up 9 bases, with 6 bases separating them. The CDR3 sequence: CSVRAQYF. For the CDR3, the DNA is TGCAGTGTCAGGGCCCAGTACTTC.

The chain combines TRBV28 with TRBJ2-3, with 7 bases that match TRBD2. The CDR3 length is 13 residues. CDR1 and CDR2 (germline): MDHEN, SYDVKM. V gave up 8 bases and J gave up 2 bases; unmatched junction bases: 4. The CDR3 DNA reads TGTGCCAGCCGGGACTACATCACAGATACGCAGTATTTT. It yields the protein CASRDYITDTQYF.

The chain recombines TRBV5-1 with TRBJ1-6; 10 nucleotides match TRBD1. CDR1 is SGHRS and CDR2 is YFSETQ in the germline V gene. The CDR3 contains 16 residues. V was pared by 0 bases and J by 7 bases, with 4 bases of the junction left unmatched. This CDR3 reads CASSLGQGAVNSPLHF. The CDR3 DNA follows: TGCGCCAGCAGCTTGGGACAGGGGGCTGTAAATTCACCCCTCCACTTT. The complete variable domain, with remaining parts taken from reference TRBV5-1 and TRBJ1-6, reads KAGVTQTPRYLIKTRGQQVTLSCSPISGHRSVSWYQQTPGQGLQFLFEYFSETQRNKGNFPGRFSGRQFSNSRSEMNVSTLELGDSALYLCASSLGQGAVNSPLHFGNGTRLTVT.

V and J are TRBV5-4 and TRBJ2-1, with 10 bases matching TRBD1. After removal of 4 bases from V and 6 bases from J, the junction contained 7 bases not matched to a gene. From germline, CDR1 is SGHNT and CDR2 YYREEE (reference sequence). CDR3 length: 15 amino acids. CDR3 in amino acids: CASSPDRGPVNEQFF. CDR3 sequence (DNA): TGTGCCAGCAGCCCAGACAGGGGGCCTGTCAATGAGCAGTTCTTC.